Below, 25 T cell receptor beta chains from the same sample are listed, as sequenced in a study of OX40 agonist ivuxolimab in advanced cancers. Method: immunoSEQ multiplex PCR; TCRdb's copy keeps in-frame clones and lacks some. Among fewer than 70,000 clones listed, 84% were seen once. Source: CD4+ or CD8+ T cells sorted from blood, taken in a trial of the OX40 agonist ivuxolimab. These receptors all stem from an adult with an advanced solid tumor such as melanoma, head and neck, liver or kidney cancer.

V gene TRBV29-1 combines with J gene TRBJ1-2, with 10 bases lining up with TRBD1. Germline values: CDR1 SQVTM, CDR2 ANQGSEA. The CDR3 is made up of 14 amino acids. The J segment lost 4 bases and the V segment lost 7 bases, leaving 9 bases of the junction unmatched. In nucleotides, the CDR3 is TGCAGCGCCAGCACGGGACAGGGGAGCTATGGCTACACCTTC. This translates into CSASTGQGSYGYTF.

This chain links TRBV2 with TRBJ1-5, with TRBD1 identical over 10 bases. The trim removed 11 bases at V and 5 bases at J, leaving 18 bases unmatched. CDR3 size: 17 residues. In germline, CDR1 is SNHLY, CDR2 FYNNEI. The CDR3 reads CAGGRDRGQANDQPQHF. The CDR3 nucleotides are TGTGCCGGGGGGCGAGACAGGGGGCAAGCAAACGATCAGCCCCAGCATTTT.

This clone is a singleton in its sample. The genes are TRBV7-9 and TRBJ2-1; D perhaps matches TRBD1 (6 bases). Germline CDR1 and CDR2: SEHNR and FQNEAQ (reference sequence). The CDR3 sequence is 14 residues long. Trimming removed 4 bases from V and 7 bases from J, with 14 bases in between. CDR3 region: CASSSLQGSNEQFF. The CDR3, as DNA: TGTGCCAGCAGCTCGTTACAGGGCTCGAATGAGCAGTTCTTC.

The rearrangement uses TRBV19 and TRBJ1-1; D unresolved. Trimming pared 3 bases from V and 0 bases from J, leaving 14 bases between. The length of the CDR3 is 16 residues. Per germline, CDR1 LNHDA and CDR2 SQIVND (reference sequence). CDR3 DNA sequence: TGTGCCAGTAGTATTGGGTCTCTCAACCTGAACACTGAAGCTTTCTTT. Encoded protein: CASSIGSLNLNTEAFF.

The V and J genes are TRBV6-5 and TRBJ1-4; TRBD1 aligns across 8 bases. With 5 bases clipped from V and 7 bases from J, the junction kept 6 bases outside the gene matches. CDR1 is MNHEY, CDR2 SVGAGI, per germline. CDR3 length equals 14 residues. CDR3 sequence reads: CASSRTGWGEKLFF. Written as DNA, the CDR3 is TGTGCCAGCAGTCGGACAGGGTGGGGTGAAAAACTGTTTTTT.

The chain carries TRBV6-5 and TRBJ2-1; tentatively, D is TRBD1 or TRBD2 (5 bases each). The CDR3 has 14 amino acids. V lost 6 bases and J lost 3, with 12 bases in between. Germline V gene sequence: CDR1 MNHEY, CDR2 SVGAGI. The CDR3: CASSAGTDYNEQFF. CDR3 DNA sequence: TGTGCCAGCAGCGCCGGGACGGACTACAATGAGCAGTTCTTC.

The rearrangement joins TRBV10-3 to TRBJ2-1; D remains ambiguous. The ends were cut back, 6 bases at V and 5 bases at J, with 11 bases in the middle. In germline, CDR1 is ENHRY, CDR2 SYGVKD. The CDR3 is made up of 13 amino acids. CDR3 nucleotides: TGTGCCATCAGGGGGTACAGCCACAATGAGCAGTTCTTC. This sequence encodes CAIRGYSHNEQFF.

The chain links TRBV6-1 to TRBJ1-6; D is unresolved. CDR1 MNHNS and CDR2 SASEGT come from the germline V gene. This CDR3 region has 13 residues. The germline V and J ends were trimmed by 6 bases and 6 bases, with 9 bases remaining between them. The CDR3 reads CASSLGVNSPLHF. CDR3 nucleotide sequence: TGTGCCAGCAGCTTGGGTGTTAATTCACCCCTCCACTTT.

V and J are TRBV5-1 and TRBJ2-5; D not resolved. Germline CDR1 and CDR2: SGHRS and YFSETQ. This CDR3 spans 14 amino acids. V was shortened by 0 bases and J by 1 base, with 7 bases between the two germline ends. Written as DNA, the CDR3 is TGCGCCAGCAGCTTGGCCCAAGGCCAAGAGACCCAGTACTTC. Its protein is CASSLAQGQETQYF.

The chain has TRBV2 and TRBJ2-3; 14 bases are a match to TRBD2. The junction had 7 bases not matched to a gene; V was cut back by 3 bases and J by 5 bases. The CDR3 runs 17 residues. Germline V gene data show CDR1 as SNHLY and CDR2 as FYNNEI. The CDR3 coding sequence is TGTGCCAGCAGTGACCCAGGACTAGCGGGGGGAGGAGATACGCAGTATTTT. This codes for CASSDPGLAGGGDTQYF. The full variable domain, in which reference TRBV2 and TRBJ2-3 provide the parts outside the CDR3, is EPEVTQTPSHQVTQMGQEVILRCVPISNHLYFYWYRQILGQKVEFLVSFYNNEISEKSEIFDDQFSVERPDGSNFTLKIRSTKLEDSAMYFCASSDPGLAGGGDTQYFGPGTRLTVL.

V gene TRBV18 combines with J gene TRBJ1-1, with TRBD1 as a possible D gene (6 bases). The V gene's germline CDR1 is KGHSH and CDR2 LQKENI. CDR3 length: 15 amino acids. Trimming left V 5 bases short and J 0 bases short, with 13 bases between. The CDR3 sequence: CASSYTGSMNTEAFF. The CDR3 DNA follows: TGTGCCAGCTCATATACAGGGTCTATGAACACTGAAGCTTTCTTT.

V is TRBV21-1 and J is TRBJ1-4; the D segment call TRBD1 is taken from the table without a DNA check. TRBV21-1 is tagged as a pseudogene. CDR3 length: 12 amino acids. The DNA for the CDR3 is TGTGCCAGCAGAGAGGCCAGGGGGGAACTGTTTTTT. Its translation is CASREARGELFF.

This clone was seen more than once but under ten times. CDR3 in amino acids: CASSNSRTYEQYF. The CDR3 nucleotides are TGTGCCAGCAGCAACTCCCGGACCTACGAGCAGTACTTC. This chain joins TRBV28 and TRBJ2-7, with D uncertain. The germline V gene encodes CDR1 MDHEN and CDR2 SYDVKM. Trimming pared 6 bases from V and 2 bases from J, leaving 11 bases between. The CDR3 sequence is 13 residues long. Filled out from reference TRBV28 and TRBJ2-7, the complete variable domain reads DVKVTQSSRYLVKRTGEKVFLECVQDMDHENMFWYRQDPGLGLRLIYFSYDVKMKEKGDIPEGYSVSREKKERFSLILESASTNQTSMYLCASSNSRTYEQYFGPGTRLTVT.

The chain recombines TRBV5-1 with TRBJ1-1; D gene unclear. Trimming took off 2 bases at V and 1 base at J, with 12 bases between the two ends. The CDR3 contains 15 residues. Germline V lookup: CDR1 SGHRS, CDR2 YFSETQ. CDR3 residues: CASSFQVIGNTEAFF. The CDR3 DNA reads TGCGCCAGCAGCTTCCAGGTTATCGGGAACACTGAAGCTTTCTTT.

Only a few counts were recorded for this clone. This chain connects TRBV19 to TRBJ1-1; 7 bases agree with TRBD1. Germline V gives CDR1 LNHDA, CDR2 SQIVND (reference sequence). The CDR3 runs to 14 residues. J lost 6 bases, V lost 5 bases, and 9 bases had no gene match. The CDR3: CASSVRQGLAEAFF. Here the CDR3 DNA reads TGTGCCAGTAGTGTCCGACAGGGCTTGGCTGAAGCTTTCTTT. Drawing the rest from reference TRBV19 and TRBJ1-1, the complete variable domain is DGGITQSPKYLFRKEGQNVTLSCEQNLNHDAMYWYRQDPGQGLRLIYYSQIVNDFQKGDIAEGYSVSREKKESFPLTVTSAQKNPTAFYLCASSVRQGLAEAFFGQGTRLTVV.

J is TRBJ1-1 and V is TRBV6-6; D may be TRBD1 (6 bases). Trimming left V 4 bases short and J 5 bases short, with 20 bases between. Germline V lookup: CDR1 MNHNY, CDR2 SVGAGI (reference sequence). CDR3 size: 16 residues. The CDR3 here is CASSSRDTLLGTEAFF. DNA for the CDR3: TGTGCCAGCAGTTCCCGGGACACCCTGCTGGGGACTGAAGCTTTCTTT.

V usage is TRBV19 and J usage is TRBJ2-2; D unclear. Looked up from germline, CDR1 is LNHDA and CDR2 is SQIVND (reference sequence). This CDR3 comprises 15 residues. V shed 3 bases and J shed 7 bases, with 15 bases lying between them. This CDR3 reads CASSITVWEIGELFF. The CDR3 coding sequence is TGTGCCAGTAGTATTACGGTGTGGGAAATCGGGGAGCTGTTTTTT.

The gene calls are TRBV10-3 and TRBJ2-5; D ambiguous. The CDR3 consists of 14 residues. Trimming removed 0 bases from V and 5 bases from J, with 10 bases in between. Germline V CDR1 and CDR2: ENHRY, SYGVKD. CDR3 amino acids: CAISESGGDETQYF. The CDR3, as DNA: TGTGCCATCAGTGAGTCGGGTGGGGATGAGACCCAGTACTTC.

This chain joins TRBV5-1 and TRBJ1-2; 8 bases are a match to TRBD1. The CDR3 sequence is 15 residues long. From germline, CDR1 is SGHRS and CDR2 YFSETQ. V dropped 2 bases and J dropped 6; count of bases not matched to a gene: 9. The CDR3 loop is CASSLGQGAVHGYTF. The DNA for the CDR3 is TGCGCCAGCAGCTTAGGGCAGGGGGCTGTTCATGGCTACACCTTC.

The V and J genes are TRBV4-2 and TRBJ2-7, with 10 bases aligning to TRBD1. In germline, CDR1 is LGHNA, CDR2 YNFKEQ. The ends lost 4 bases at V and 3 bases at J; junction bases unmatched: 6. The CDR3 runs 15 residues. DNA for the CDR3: TGTGCCAGCAGCCGGGACGGGACAGGGGACTACGAGCAGTACTTC. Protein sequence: CASSRDGTGDYEQYF.

CDR3 amino acids: CASTIYNEQFF. The DNA for the CDR3 is TGTGCCAGCACCATTTACAATGAGCAGTTCTTC. The V gene is TRBV2, the J gene TRBJ2-1; D unresolved. The CDR3 totals 11 residues. CDR1 is SNHLY, CDR2 FYNNEI, per germline. Trimming shortened V by 7 bases and J by 4 bases, and 5 bases separated the two germline ends.

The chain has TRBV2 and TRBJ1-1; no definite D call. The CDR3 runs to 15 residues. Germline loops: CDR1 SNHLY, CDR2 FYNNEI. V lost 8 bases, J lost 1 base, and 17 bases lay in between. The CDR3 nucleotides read TGTGCCAGCCGTGGTTCGGCAGGTTCGAACACTGAAGCTTTCTTT. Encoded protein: CASRGSAGSNTEAFF.

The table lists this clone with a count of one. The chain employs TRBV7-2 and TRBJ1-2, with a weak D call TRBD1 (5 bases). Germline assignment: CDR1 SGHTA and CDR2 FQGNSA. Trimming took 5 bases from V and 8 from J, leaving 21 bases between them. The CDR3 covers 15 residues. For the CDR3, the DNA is TGTGCCAGCAGCGTACAGGACAAAACGGGGAAGGGCTACACCTTC. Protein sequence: CASSVQDKTGKGYTF.

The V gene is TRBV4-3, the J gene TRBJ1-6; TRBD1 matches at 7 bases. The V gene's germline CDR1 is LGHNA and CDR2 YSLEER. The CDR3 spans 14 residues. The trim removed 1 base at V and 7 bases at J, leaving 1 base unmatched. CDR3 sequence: CASSQVGGNSPLHF. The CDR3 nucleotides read TGCGCCAGCAGCCAAGTAGGGGGCAATTCACCCCTCCACTTT.

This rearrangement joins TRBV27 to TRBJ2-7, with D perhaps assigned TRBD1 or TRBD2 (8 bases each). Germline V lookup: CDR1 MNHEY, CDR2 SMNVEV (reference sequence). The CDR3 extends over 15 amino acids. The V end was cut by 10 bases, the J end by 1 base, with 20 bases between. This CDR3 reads CAIKSGGQVSYEQYF. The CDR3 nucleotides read TGTGCCATCAAGAGCGGGGGACAGGTGTCCTACGAGCAGTACTTC.